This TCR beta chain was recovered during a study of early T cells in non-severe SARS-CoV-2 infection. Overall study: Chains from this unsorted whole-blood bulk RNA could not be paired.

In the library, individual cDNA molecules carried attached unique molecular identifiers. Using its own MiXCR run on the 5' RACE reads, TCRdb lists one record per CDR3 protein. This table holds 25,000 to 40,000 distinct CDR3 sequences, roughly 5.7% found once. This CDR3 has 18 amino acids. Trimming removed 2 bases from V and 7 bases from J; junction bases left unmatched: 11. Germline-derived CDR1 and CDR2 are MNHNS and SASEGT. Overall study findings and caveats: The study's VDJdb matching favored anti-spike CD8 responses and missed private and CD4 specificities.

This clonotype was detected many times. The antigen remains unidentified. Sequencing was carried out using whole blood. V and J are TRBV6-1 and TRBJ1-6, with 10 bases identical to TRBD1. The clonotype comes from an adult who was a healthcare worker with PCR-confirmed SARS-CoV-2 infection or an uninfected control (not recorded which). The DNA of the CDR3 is TGTGCCAGCAGTGAATGGGACAGGGGCCCCGGGGGAAATTCACCCCTCCACTTT. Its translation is CASSEWDRGPGGNSPLHF.